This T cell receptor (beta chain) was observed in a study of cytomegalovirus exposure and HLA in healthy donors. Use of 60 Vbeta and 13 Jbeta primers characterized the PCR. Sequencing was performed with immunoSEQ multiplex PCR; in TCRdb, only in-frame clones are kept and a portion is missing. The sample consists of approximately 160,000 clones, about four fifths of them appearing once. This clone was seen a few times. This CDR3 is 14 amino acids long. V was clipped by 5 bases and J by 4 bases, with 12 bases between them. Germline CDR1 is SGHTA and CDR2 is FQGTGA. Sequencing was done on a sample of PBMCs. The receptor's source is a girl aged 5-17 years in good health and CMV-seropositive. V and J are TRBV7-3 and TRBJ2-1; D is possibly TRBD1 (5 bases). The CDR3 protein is CASSGAGDYNEQFF. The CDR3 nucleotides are TGTGCCAGCAGCGGGGCAGGAGATTACAATGAGCAGTTCTTC.